This T cell receptor beta chain was retrieved from a study of T cells after yellow fever vaccination. Overall study findings and caveats: For sorted memory subsets on day 0, almost all vaccine-responding clonotypes were undetectable.

This CDR3 region has 18 residues. Trimming took 6 bases from V and 0 from J, leaving 19 bases between them. Germline V gives CDR1 SGHRS, CDR2 YFSETQ. TCRdb recomputed calls from the 5' RACE reads with MiXCR, one row per CDR3 protein. The sample lists about 53,000 distinct CDR3 sequences; 5.5% to 6% were seen once. The V gene is TRBV5-1, the J gene TRBJ2-6; tentative D call: TRBD1 (5 bases). The sequencing here drew on PBMCs, either bulk or a sorted T-cell subset (CD4+, CD8+, memory, or dextramer-sorted; not recorded which), taken on the day of the yellow fever booster vaccination. This clonotype was sampled from a man between 18 and 35 years old who received the YFV17D yellow fever vaccine. The DNA of the CDR3 is TGCGCCAGCACGGCGACAGATTTCAAAACCTCTGGGGCCAACGTCCTGACTTTC. Translated, it gives CASTATDFKTSGANVLTF.